This T cell receptor beta chain was captured in a study of shared clonotypes between healthy human individuals. CDR3 length: 16 amino acids. The V end lost 3 bases, the J end lost 7 bases, and 23 bases lay between the germline ends. Germline CDR1 reads SGDLS; CDR2 reads YYNGEE. Authors' processing steps: Junction-only immunoSEQ sequences carried no quality scores, so filtering differed. Only in-frame clones appear in the TCRdb table, and some are missing; sequencing was by immunoSEQ multiplex PCR. V and J calls and clone size are given by that table; D and trimming were obtained from the DNA. The sample has fewer than 650,000 clones, around three quarters seen once; the top ten hold 9.5% to 15%. The donor population consisted of healthy HIV-negative adults with no recent acute infections or vaccinations.

This sequence was found in a woman aged 35 to 49 in good health. Some clones in this sample may be carry-over from other donors' samples. This chain joins TRBV9 and TRBJ2-7; a weak D match, TRBD2 (6 bases). Specimen: PBMCs. The CDR3 nucleotides are TGTGCCAGCAGCGATTCCTGGAATACCCCTCGGGGGGAGCAGTACTTC. Translation gives CASSDSWNTPRGEQYF.